This T cell receptor beta chain appears in the sequencing data of a study of blood T cell repertoires in COVID-19. Seattle patient enrollment occurred during active infection, with longitudinal follow-up thereafter. Germline V gives CDR1 MNHEY, CDR2 SMNVEV (reference sequence). Trimming stripped 5 bases from V and 2 bases from J, with 15 bases between. This CDR3 region has 15 residues. TCRdb's copy holds only in-frame clones and misses some; the assay was immunoSEQ multiplex PCR. Among 200,000 to 250,000 clones listed, about 82% were seen once. Specimen: peripheral blood. The rearrangement links TRBV27 to TRBJ1-1, with a possible D match to TRBD1 (6 bases). The receptor's source is a woman in her 70s with COVID-19, enrolled during active disease. This CDR3 reads CASSISGQLNTEAFF. CDR3 sequence (DNA): TGTGCCAGCAGTATTTCAGGACAGCTCAACACTGAAGCTTTCTTT.